This passage covers 25 T cell receptor beta chains from one sample sequenced in a study of T-cell reconstitution after alpha-beta-depleted transplantation in children. A TCRbeta library incorporating unique molecular identifiers was prepared. TCRdb called the PCR reads again in MiXCR, with one record for every CDR3 protein. The sample yields about a million distinct CDR3 sequences, roughly 29% seen once. Sequenced here: PBMCs, mostly from graft donor cells, sampled 360 days after TCRalphabeta/CD19-depleted stem cell transplant. These receptors were collected from a boy less than two years old who had a stem cell transplant for SCID, so the T cells may come from the graft donor.

This clonotype was seen more than once but under ten times. The chain links TRBV5-1 to TRBJ2-3; a weak D match, TRBD1 (6 bases). V was pared by 4 bases and J by 5 bases, with 11 bases between. The CDR3 length is 13 residues. CDR1 and CDR2 (germline): SGHRS, YFSETQ. The CDR3 reads CASSIQGGDTQYF. CDR3 DNA sequence: TGCGCCAGCAGCATTCAAGGGGGAGATACGCAGTATTTT.

V gene TRBV19 combines with J gene TRBJ2-2; tentative D call: TRBD2 (6 bases). The CDR3 is 15 amino acids. The germline V gene encodes CDR1 LNHDA and CDR2 SQIVND (reference sequence). The ends were cut back, 7 bases at V and 6 bases at J, with 18 bases in the middle. The CDR3 DNA reads as TGTGCCAGTATAGGTCATTTGCGGGACGCCGGGGAGCTGTTTTTT. Protein product: CASIGHLRDAGELFF.

The rearrangement links TRBV4-3 to TRBJ2-1; TRBD2 aligns across 10 bases. The germline V gene has CDR1 LGHNA and CDR2 YSLEER. The CDR3 sequence is 17 residues long. V was pared by 0 bases and J by 3 bases, with 5 bases of the junction left unmatched. The CDR3 bases are TGCGCCAGCAGCCAAGAACCCAGCGGGGGGGTCTACAATGAGCAGTTCTTC. Translation: CASSQEPSGGVYNEQFF.

This chain connects TRBV5-4 to TRBJ2-1, with D tentatively TRBD1 or TRBD2 (5 bases each). With 0 bases removed from V and 5 bases from J, the gap between germline ends came to 15 bases. Germline loops: CDR1 SGHNT, CDR2 YYREEE (reference sequence). This CDR3 is 16 amino acids long. CDR3 region: CASSLARGGADNEQFF. Written as DNA, the CDR3 is TGTGCCAGCAGCTTGGCGAGGGGCGGCGCCGACAATGAGCAGTTCTTC.

A few counts support this clonotype. The chain uses TRBV4-2 and TRBJ2-6; 9 bases align to TRBD1. Germline-derived CDR1 and CDR2 are LGHNA and YNFKEQ. J gave up 0 bases and V 2 bases, and 8 bases lay outside the gene matches. The CDR3 is made up of 19 amino acids. The CDR3 region has the DNA TGTGCCAGCAGCCAAACGCCGGGACAGGGAAGCTCTGGGGCCAACGTCCTGACTTTC. It codes for CASSQTPGQGSSGANVLTF.

This clonotype was found once. V usage is TRBV4-3 and J usage is TRBJ2-2, with 9 nucleotides matching TRBD1. CDR3 length equals 15 residues. Germline CDR1 LGHNA, CDR2 YSLEER. Trimming took 4 bases from V and 6 from J; bases not matched to a gene: 6. In nucleotides, the CDR3 is TGCGCCAGCAGCCTGGGACAGGGCGACCCCGGGGAGCTGTTTTTT. This codes for CASSLGQGDPGELFF.

The genes are TRBV2 and TRBJ1-2, with a possible D match to TRBD1 (5 bases). V was pared by 6 bases and J by 1 base, with 12 bases between. Germline V CDR1 and CDR2: SNHLY, FYNNEI. CDR3 length: 14 amino acids. The CDR3 loop reads CASSAGWGNYGYTF. As DNA, the CDR3 is TGTGCCAGCAGCGCAGGGTGGGGTAACTATGGCTACACCTTC.

The genes are TRBV5-6 and TRBJ2-2, with D unclear. The CDR3 runs 15 residues. Trimming cost V 0 bases and J 2 bases, with 8 bases left between them. The V gene's germline CDR1 is SGHDT and CDR2 YYEEEE. The CDR3 coding sequence is TGTGCCAGCAGCTTGGGCCGAAAAAACACCGGGGAGCTGTTTTTT. Translating gives CASSLGRKNTGELFF. Full variable domain (outside the CDR3, taken from reference TRBV5-6 and TRBJ2-2): DAGVTQSPTHLIKTRGQQVTLRCSPKSGHDTVSWYQQALGQGPQFIFQYYEEEERQRGNFPDRFSGHQFPNYSSELNVNALLLGDSALYLCASSLGRKNTGELFFGEGSRLTVL.

The J gene is TRBJ2-2, the V gene TRBV5-5, with D maybe TRBD1 (5 bases). Germline V gene sequence: CDR1 SGHKS, CDR2 YYEKEE (reference sequence). Trimming left V 3 bases short and J 7 bases short, with 13 bases between. CDR3 length equals 14 residues. CDR3 bases: TGTGCCAGCAGCTCGCAGGGTTTGGGCGGGGAGCTGTTTTTT. Its translation: CASSSQGLGGELFF.

V and J are TRBV10-3 and TRBJ2-3, with D hard to call. With 3 bases removed from V and 0 bases from J, the gap between germline ends came to 10 bases. CDR3 size: 15 residues. From germline, CDR1 is ENHRY and CDR2 SYGVKD. In nucleotides, the CDR3 is TGTGCCATCAGTGATGTGCGAGCTAGCACAGATACGCAGTATTTT. As protein: CAISDVRASTDTQYF.

This clonotype has more than one count but fewer than ten. The rearrangement joins TRBV12-3 or TRBV12-4 to TRBJ2-3; D is undetermined. With 3 bases removed from V and 6 bases from J, the gap between germline ends came to 7 bases. The CDR3 consists of 12 residues. The DNA of the CDR3 is TGTGCCAGCAGTTTTGTTCGGGATACGCAGTATTTT. Translation gives CASSFVRDTQYF.

This clonotype was seen repeatedly, ten times or more. V and J are TRBV20-1 and TRBJ2-5, with unresolved D. CDR1 and CDR2 from the germline V gene are DFQATT and SNEGSKA (reference sequence). The ends were cut back, 4 bases at V and 2 bases at J, with 17 bases in the middle. The CDR3 runs to 15 residues. The CDR3 spells CSANDRRSPQETQYF. The CDR3 DNA reads TGCAGTGCTAATGATAGACGAAGTCCTCAAGAGACCCAGTACTTC.

This chain uses TRBV7-3 with TRBJ2-2; the D is unclear. CDR1 is SGHTA and CDR2 is FQGTGA in the germline V gene. V gave up 1 base and J gave up 4 bases, with 13 bases separating them. The CDR3 runs to 16 residues. The CDR3 sequence is CASSLNGRPSTGELFF. CDR3 sequence (DNA): TGTGCCAGCAGCTTAAACGGCAGACCGAGCACCGGGGAGCTGTTTTTT.

The rearrangement links TRBV27 to TRBJ2-1; 14 nucleotides line up with TRBD2. Losses at the gene ends were 3 bases for V and 7 bases for J; bases not matched to a gene: 11. The CDR3 has 18 amino acids. Germline CDR1 and CDR2: MNHEY and SMNVEV (reference sequence). As DNA, the CDR3 is TGTGCCAGCAGTTTCGGACTAGCGGGGGGACCGGTCCCGAATGAGCAGTTCTTC. It translates to CASSFGLAGGPVPNEQFF.

This clonotype was detected only a few times. The chain employs TRBV6-5 and TRBJ2-7; a weak D match, TRBD1 (5 bases). V shed 6 bases and J shed 2 bases, with 8 bases lying between them. The CDR3 sequence is 12 residues long. Germline CDR1 reads MNHEY; CDR2 reads SVGAGI. CDR3 nucleotides: TGTGCCAGCAGGGACAACCCCTACGAGCAGTACTTC. As protein: CASRDNPYEQYF.

This clonotype was detected only once. The chain uses TRBV6-5 and TRBJ1-1; D gene ambiguous. Trimming pared 4 bases from V and 5 bases from J, leaving 11 bases between. The CDR3 consists of 13 residues. Germline values: CDR1 MNHEY, CDR2 SVGAGI. The CDR3 reads CASSWLIRTEAFF. The DNA of the CDR3 is TGTGCCAGCAGTTGGCTGATAAGGACTGAAGCTTTCTTT.

The chain combines TRBV20-1 with TRBJ1-1, with TRBD1 identical over 9 bases. CDR3 length: 13 amino acids. Germline CDR1 is DFQATT and CDR2 is SNEGSKA (reference sequence). With 1 base clipped from V and 5 bases from J, the junction kept 2 bases outside the gene matches. This CDR3 reads CSARVTGGTEAFF. The CDR3 region has the DNA TGCAGTGCTAGAGTGACAGGGGGGACTGAAGCTTTCTTT.

The V and J genes are TRBV10-3 and TRBJ1-2; the D is unclear. The ends were cut back, 7 bases at V and 1 base at J, with 16 bases in the middle. This CDR3 is built from 15 residues. Germline V lookup: CDR1 ENHRY, CDR2 SYGVKD. CDR3 amino acids: CAIKNGRLNNYGYTF. For the CDR3, the DNA is TGTGCCATCAAGAACGGTCGCCTTAATAACTATGGCTACACCTTC.

The chain is built from TRBV20-1 and TRBJ1-6, with D tentatively TRBD1 (5 bases). V shed 3 bases and J shed 4 bases, with 10 bases lying between them. This CDR3 comprises 14 residues. The germline gives CDR1 DFQATT, CDR2 SNEGSKA (reference sequence). CDR3 region: CSASPRVYNSPLHF. The CDR3, as DNA: TGCAGTGCTAGTCCCAGGGTTTATAATTCACCCCTCCACTTT.

This chain joins TRBV7-2 and TRBJ2-1; D possibly corresponds to TRBD2 (5 bases). The length of the CDR3 is 12 residues. Looked up from germline, CDR1 is SGHTA and CDR2 is FQGNSA. Deletions cut 4 bases from V and 8 bases from J, with 9 bases between. In DNA form, the CDR3 reads TGTGCCAGCAGCTCCCGGGGTCATGAGCAGTTCTTC. Protein: CASSSRGHEQFF.

This chain links TRBV2 with TRBJ1-1; D is perhaps TRBD1 (5 bases). CDR1 and CDR2 (germline): SNHLY, FYNNEI. This CDR3 is 16 amino acids long. The V end lost 6 bases, the J end lost 2 bases, and 19 bases lay between the germline ends. CDR3 DNA sequence: TGTGCCAGCAGCGGGGGACGGCCCGGTCGAAACACTGAAGCTTTCTTT. This encodes CASSGGRPGRNTEAFF. Full variable domain (remainder filled in from reference TRBV2 and TRBJ1-1): EPEVTQTPSHQVTQMGQEVILRCVPISNHLYFYWYRQILGQKVEFLVSFYNNEISEKSEIFDDQFSVERPDGSNFTLKIRSTKLEDSAMYFCASSGGRPGRNTEAFFGQGTRLTVV.

This clonotype was counted between two and nine times. V usage is TRBV6-5 and J usage is TRBJ1-1; D not resolved. Germline V gene lookup returns CDR1 MNHEY and CDR2 SVGAGI. Between the trimmed V and J ends, which lost 2 bases and 10 bases, there was a span of 11 bases. The CDR3 sequence is 12 residues long. CDR3 bases: TGTGCCAGCAGTTACGTCGGCGGCAGAGCTTTCTTT. Its translation is CASSYVGGRAFF.

The V call is TRBV6-1, the J call TRBJ2-5, with a possible D match to TRBD2 (6 bases). Trimming left V 6 bases short and J 10 bases short, with 18 bases between. CDR1 and CDR2 from the germline V gene are MNHNS and SASEGT. The CDR3 covers 13 residues. CDR3 residues: CASRSLLYGGQYF. The CDR3 DNA sequence: TGTGCCAGCAGATCCTTATTGTACGGGGGCCAGTACTTC.

The chain has TRBV20-1 and TRBJ2-7; TRBD1 aligns across 9 bases. The CDR3 is made up of 15 amino acids. The V gene end was trimmed by 1 base and the J gene end by 2 bases; junction bases not matched to a gene: 6. Germline V gene sequence: CDR1 DFQATT, CDR2 SNEGSKA (reference sequence). The CDR3 sequence: CSARAGTGSTYEQYF. CDR3 DNA: TGCAGTGCTAGAGCCGGGACAGGGTCTACCTACGAGCAGTACTTC.

The chain uses TRBV5-1 and TRBJ2-5, with 12 bases matching TRBD2. CDR1 and CDR2 (germline): SGHRS, YFSETQ. J lost 9 bases, V lost 1 base, and 7 bases had no gene match. The CDR3 covers 15 residues. The CDR3 spells CASSLWASGGAAQYF. For the CDR3, the DNA is TGCGCCAGCAGCTTGTGGGCTAGCGGGGGGGCAGCCCAGTACTTC.